Listed below are T cell receptor beta chains from one sample, sequenced in a study of cytomegalovirus exposure and HLA in healthy donors. Assay: immunoSEQ multiplex PCR; the TCRdb copy retains only in-frame clones and omits some. This sample carries approximately 150,000 clones, roughly 80% of them seen once, and the ten largest clones take under 6%. Sequencing was performed on PBMCs. The receptors come from a man under 40 in good health and CMV-seronegative. The conserved cysteine and the conserved F or W are not part of the CDR3 here. Fields, in order: CDR3 protein, J gene, V gene, CDR3 length.

ASSHVRSYEQY | NA | TRBV7-9 | 11
ASSLILGQNTEAF | TRBJ1-1 | TRBV7-9 | 13
ASSLWGGPQGQTEAF | TRBJ1-1 | TRBV5-8 | 15
AISEIIQGTLYEQY | TRBJ2-7 | TRBV10-3 | 14
ASSLTFSGNTIY | TRBJ1-3 | TRBV6-5 | 12
ASSKTGTGGAGNNSPLH | TRBJ1-6 | TRBV5-1 | 17
ASSFPEEKLF | TRBJ1-4 | TRBV11-2 | 10
ASSLVGQGEKKTQY | TRBJ2-5 | TRBV5-6 | 14
ASSPPGQGKEAF | TRBJ1-1 | TRBV27 | 12
ASLPGVYNEQF | TRBJ2-1 | TRBV2 | 11
ASSVSGVPPGELF | TRBJ2-2 | TRBV9 | 13
ASSFRDSTYEQY | NA | TRBV28 | 12
ASSSPTDFANEKLF | TRBJ1-4 | TRBV4-1 | 14
ASSQTEPFRGTQY | TRBJ2-5 | TRBV7-9 | 13
ASSPGSSYEQY | TRBJ2-7 | TRBV4-1 | 11
ASSPGGTRLGQPQH | TRBJ1-5 | TRBV7-9 | 14
ASNGGSYNEQF | TRBJ2-1 | TRBV6-1 | 11
ASSLGTGGYEQY | TRBJ2-7 | TRBV5-8 | 12
ASSLEETQY | TRBJ2-5 | TRBV28 | 9
ASSSSSPGGRGFFYEQY | TRBJ2-7 | TRBV28 | 17
AINPGQSTDTQY | TRBJ2-3 | TRBV10-3 | 12
ASSTPPTGPQDEQY | TRBJ2-7 | TRBV7-9 | 14
ASSLGTGAYNEQF | TRBJ2-1 | TRBV27 | 13
ASSFFRGASQPQH | TRBJ1-5 | TRBV28 | 13
ASSLYSGRADSEQY | TRBJ2-7 | TRBV5-4 | 14
ASSLAPLGGAGANEKLF | TRBJ1-4 | TRBV7-6 | 17
SASLAGDNEQF | TRBJ2-1 | TRBV29-1 | 11
ASSFQGAERTEAF | TRBJ1-1 | TRBV5-4 | 13
ASSLRQDNEKLF | TRBJ1-4 | TRBV28 | 12
ASSLGDRGYGYT | TRBJ1-2 | TRBV11-2 | 12
ASSLGTGARRELF | TRBJ2-2 | TRBV7-9 | 13
ASSYSKAPQDGYT | TRBJ1-2 | TRBV6-6 | 13
ASRGWRALATEAF | TRBJ1-1 | TRBV13 | 13
ASSWAAVSNSPLH | TRBJ1-6 | TRBV6-5 | 13
ASSPRDRDSYEQY | TRBJ2-7 | TRBV27 | 13
ASSEAGRELT | TRBJ1-2 | TRBV6-1 | 10
ASREGSWTEAF | TRBJ1-1 | TRBV19 | 11
ASSSTGVRGYT | TRBJ1-2 | TRBV11-2 | 11
ASRTNRGHQPQH | TRBJ1-5 | TRBV19 | 12
ASSPREGAYEQY | TRBJ2-7 | TRBV6-5 | 12
ATSADSHSNQPQH | TRBJ1-5 | TRBV15 | 13
ASTLLGGSSYEQY | TRBJ2-7 | TRBV11-2 | 13
ASSESRGGIGNQPQH | TRBJ1-5 | TRBV10-2 | 15
ASSATSFGEQF | TRBJ2-1 | TRBV2 | 11
ASSSLEGSYEQY | TRBJ2-7 | TRBV5-1 | 12
ASSLGSRRDGYT | TRBJ1-2 | TRBV13 | 12